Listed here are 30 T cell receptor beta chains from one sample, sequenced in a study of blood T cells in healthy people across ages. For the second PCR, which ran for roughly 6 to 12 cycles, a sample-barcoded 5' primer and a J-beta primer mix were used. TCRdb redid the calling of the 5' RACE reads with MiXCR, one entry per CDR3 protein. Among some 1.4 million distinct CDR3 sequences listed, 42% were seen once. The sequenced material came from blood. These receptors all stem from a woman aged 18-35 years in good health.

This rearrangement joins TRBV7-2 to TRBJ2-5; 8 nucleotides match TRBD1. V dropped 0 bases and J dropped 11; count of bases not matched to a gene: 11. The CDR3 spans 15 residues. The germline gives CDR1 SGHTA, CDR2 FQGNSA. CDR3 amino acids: CASSLAQGAYNEQYF. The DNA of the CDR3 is TGTGCCAGCAGCTTAGCGCAGGGGGCGTACAATGAGCAGTACTTC.

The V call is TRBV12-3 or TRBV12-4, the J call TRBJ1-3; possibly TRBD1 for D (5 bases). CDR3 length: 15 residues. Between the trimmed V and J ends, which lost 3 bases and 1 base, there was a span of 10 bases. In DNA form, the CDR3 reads TGTGCCAGCAGTTTGGGCCAGGGATCTGGAAACACCATATATTTT. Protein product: CASSLGQGSGNTIYF.

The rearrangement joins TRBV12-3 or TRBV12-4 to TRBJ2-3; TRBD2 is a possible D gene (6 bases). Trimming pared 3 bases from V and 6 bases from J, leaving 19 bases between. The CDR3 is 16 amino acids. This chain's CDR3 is CASSFRSRDGGDTQYF. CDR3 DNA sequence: TGTGCCAGCAGTTTCAGATCGCGGGACGGTGGGGATACGCAGTATTTT.

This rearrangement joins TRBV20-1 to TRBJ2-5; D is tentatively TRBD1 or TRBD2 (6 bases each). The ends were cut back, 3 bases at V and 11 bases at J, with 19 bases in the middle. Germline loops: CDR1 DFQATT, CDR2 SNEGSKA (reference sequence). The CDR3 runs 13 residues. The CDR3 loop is CSASDPGAGEQYF. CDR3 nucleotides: TGCAGTGCTAGCGACCCGGGGGCGGGTGAGCAGTACTTC.

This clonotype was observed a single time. The chain's CDR3 is CASSLAQGAAGANVLTF. Here the CDR3 DNA reads TGCGCCAGCAGCTTGGCTCAGGGGGCAGCTGGGGCCAACGTCCTGACTTTC. This sequence joins TRBV5-1 and TRBJ2-6; 8 bases match TRBD1. After removal of 0 bases from V and 2 bases from J, the junction contained 4 bases not matched to a gene. This CDR3 region has 17 residues. CDR1 is SGHRS and CDR2 is YFSETQ in the germline V gene.

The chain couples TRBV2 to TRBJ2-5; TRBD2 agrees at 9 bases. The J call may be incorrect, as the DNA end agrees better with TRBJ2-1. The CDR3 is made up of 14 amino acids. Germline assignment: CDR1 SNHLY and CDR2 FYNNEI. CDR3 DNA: TGTGGGGGTAGCGGGGGCTTTTACCAAGAGACCCAGTTCTTC. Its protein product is CGGSGGFYQETQFF.

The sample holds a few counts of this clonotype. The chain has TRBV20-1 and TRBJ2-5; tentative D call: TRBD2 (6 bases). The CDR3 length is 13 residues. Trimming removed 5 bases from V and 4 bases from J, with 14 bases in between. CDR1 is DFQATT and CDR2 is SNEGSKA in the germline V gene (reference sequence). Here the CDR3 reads CSAARRAAETQYF. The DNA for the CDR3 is TGCAGTGCTGCACGGAGGGCCGCAGAGACCCAGTACTTC.

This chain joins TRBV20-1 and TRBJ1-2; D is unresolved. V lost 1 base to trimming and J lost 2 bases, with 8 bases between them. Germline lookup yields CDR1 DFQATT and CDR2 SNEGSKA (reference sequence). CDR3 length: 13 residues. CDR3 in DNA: TGCAGTGCTAGAGTCACGGACAACTATGGCTACACCTTC. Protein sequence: CSARVTDNYGYTF.

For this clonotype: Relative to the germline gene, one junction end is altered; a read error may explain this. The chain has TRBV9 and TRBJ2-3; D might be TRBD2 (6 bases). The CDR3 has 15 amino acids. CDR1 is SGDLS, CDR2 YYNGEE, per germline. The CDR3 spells CASSASSDRTGTQYF. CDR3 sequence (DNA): TGTGCCAGCAGCGCCTCTAGCGACCGCACAGGTACGCAGTATTTT.

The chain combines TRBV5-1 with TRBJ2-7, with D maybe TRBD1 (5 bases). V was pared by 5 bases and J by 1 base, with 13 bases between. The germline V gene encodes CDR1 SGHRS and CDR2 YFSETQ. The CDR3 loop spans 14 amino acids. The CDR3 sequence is CASSLQGDSYEQYF. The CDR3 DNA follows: TGCGCCAGCAGTCTCCAGGGTGATTCCTACGAGCAGTACTTC.

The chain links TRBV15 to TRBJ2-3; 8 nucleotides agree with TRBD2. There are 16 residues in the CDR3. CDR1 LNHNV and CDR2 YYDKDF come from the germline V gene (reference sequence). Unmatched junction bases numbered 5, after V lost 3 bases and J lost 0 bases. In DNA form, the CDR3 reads TGTGCCACCAGCAGGTATAGCGGGGCTAGCACAGATACGCAGTATTTT. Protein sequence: CATSRYSGASTDTQYF.

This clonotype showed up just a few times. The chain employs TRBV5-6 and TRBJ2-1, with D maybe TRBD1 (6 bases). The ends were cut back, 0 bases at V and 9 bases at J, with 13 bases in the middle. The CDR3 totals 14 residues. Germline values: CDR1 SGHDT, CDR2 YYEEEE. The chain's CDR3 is CASSLAQGRGEQFF. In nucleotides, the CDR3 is TGTGCCAGCAGCTTGGCACAGGGAAGGGGTGAGCAGTTCTTC.

The CDR3 protein is CASSLGGGGKFF. The CDR3 nucleotides are TGTGCCAGCAGCTTAGGTGGCGGGGGAAAGTTCTTC. This chain links TRBV7-8 with TRBJ2-1, with TRBD2 matching 7 bases. After removal of 1 base from V and 14 bases from J, the junction contained 5 bases not matched to a gene. Per germline, CDR1 SGHVS and CDR2 FQNEAQ. The CDR3 covers 12 residues.

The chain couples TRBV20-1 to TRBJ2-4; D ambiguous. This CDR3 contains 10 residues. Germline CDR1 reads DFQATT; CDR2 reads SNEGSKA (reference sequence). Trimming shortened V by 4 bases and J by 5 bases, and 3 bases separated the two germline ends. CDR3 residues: CSAIENIQYF. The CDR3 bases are TGCAGTGCTATTGAAAACATTCAGTACTTC.

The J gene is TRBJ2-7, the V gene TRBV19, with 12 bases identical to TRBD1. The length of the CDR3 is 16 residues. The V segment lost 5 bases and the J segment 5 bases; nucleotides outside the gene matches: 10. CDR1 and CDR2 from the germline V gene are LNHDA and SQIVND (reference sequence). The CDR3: CASSPGDRGPPDEQYF. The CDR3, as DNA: TGTGCCAGTAGTCCCGGGGACAGGGGGCCTCCTGACGAGCAGTACTTC.

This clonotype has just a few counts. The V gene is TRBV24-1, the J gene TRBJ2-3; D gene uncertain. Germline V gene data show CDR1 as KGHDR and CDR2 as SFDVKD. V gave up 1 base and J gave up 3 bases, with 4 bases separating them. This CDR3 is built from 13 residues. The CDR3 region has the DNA TGTGCCACCAGTGATTTAATAACAGATACGCAGTATTTT. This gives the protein CATSDLITDTQYF.

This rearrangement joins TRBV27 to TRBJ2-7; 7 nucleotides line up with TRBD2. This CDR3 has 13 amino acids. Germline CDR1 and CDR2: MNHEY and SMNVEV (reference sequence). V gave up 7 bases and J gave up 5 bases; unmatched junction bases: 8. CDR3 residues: CASKELAKDEQYF. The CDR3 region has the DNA TGTGCCAGCAAGGAACTAGCGAAGGACGAGCAGTACTTC.

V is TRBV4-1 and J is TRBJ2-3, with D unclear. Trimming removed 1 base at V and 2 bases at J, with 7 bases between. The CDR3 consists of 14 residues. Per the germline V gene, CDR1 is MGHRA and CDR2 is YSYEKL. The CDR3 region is CASSQGGPTDTQYF. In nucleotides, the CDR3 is TGCGCCAGCAGCCAAGGAGGCCCCACAGATACGCAGTATTTT.

CDR3 DNA sequence: TGCAGTGGGGAAGGACCTGGAAGCACAGATACGCAGTATTTT. Its protein is CSGEGPGSTDTQYF. This rearrangement joins TRBV20-1 to TRBJ2-3; the D is unclear. Trimming stripped 7 bases from V and 0 bases from J, with 14 bases between. Per the germline V gene, CDR1 is DFQATT and CDR2 is SNEGSKA (reference sequence). This CDR3 region has 14 residues.

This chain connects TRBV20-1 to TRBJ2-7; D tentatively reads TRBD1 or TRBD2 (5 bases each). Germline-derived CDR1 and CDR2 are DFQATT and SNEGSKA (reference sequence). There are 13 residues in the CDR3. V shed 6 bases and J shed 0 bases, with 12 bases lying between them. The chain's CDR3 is CSAVGTNSYEQYF. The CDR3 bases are TGCAGTGCCGTAGGGACGAACTCCTACGAGCAGTACTTC.

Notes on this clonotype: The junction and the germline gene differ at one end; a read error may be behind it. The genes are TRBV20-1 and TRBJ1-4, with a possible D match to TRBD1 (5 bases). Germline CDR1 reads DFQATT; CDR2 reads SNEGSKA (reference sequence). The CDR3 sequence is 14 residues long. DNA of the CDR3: TGCAGTGGGGGGAGGGATGCAACTAACGAAAAACTGTTTTTT. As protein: CSGGRDATNEKLFF.

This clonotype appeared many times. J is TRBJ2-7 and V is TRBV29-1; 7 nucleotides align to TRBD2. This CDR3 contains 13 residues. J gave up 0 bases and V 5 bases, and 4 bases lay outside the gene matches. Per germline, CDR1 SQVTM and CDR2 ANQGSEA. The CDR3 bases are TGCAGCGTTTACGGGAGGAGCTCCTACGAGCAGTACTTC. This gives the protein CSVYGRSSYEQYF.

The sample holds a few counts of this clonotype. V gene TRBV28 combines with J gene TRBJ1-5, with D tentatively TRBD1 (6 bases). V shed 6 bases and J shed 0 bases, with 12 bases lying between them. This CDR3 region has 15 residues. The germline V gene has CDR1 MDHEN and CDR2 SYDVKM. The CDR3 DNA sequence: TGTGCCAGCAGCTCGGACAGACTTAGCAATCAGCCCCAGCATTTT. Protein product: CASSSDRLSNQPQHF.

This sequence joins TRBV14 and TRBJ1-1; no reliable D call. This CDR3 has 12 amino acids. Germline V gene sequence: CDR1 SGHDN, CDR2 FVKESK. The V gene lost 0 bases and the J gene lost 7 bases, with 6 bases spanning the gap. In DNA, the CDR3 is TGTGCCAGCAGCCAAGATTACTATGAAGCTTTCTTT. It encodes CASSQDYYEAFF.

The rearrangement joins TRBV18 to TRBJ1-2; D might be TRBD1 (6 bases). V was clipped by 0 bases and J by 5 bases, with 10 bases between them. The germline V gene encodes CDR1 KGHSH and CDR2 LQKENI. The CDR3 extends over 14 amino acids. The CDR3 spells CASSPPEDRYGYTF. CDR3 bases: TGTGCCAGCTCACCACCAGAGGACAGATATGGCTACACCTTC. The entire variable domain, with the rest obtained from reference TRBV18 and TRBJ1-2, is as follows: NAGVMQNPRHLVRRRGQEARLRCSPMKGHSHVYWYRQLPEEGLKFMVYLQKENIIDESGMPKERFSAEFPKEGPSILRIQQVVRGDSAAYFCASSPPEDRYGYTFGSGTRLTVV.

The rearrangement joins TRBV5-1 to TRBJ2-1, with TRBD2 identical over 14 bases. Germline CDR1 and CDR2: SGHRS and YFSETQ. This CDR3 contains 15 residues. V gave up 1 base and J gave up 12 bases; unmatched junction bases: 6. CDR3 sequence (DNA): TGCGCCAGCAGCTTGTTGGCGGGACTAGCGGGGGTGCAGTTCTTC. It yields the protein CASSLLAGLAGVQFF. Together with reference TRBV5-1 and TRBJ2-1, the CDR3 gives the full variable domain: KAGVTQTPRYLIKTRGQQVTLSCSPISGHRSVSWYQQTPGQGLQFLFEYFSETQRNKGNFPGRFSGRQFSNSRSEMNVSTLELGDSALYLCASSLLAGLAGVQFFGPGTRLTVL.

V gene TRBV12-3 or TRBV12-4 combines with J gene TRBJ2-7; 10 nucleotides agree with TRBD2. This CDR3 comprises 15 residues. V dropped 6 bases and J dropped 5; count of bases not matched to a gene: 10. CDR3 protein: CASRPSSGSIHEQYF. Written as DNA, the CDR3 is TGTGCCAGCAGACCCTCTAGCGGGAGCATTCACGAGCAGTACTTC.

The CDR3 DNA reads as TGCGCCAGCGCGGATAGTCGAGCAGACTCTTATAATTCACCCCTCCACTTT. Its protein is CASADSRADSYNSPLHF. J is TRBJ1-6 and V is TRBV5-1, with D hard to call. This CDR3 has 17 amino acids. Germline CDR1 SGHRS, CDR2 YFSETQ. V was cut by 7 bases and J by 4 bases, with 21 bases left in between.

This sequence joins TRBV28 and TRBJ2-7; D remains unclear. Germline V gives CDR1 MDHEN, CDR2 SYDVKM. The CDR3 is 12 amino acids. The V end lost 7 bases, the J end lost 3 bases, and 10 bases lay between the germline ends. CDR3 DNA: TGTGCCAGCAAGGCTTTGGGCTACGAGCAGTACTTC. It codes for CASKALGYEQYF.

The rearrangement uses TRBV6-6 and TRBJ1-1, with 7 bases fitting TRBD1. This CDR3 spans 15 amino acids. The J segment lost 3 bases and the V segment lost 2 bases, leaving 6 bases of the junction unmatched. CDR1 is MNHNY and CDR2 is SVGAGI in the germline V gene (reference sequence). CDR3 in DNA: TGTGCCAGCAGTTACAGAAAGGGGGCGTACACTGAAGCTTTCTTT. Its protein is CASSYRKGAYTEAFF.